These 18 T cell receptor beta chains share one sample of origin, sequenced in a study of T cells after yellow fever vaccination. In TCRdb, the 5' RACE reads were re-called with MiXCR into one record per CDR3 protein. This sample carries 250,000 to 350,000 distinct CDR3 sequences, 3.5% to 4.5% of them seen once, and the ten largest clones take approximately 19%. This sample comprised PBMCs, obtained 15 days after the yellow fever booster vaccination. These receptors all come from a man aged 18 to 30 who received the YFV17D yellow fever vaccine.

The rearrangement uses TRBV11-2 and TRBJ2-5, with unresolved D. The CDR3 covers 15 residues. Germline CDR1 reads SGHAT; CDR2 reads FQNNGV. Trimming removed 1 base from V and 5 bases from J, with 14 bases in between. CDR3 loop: CASSLVLGRLETQYF. Written as DNA, the CDR3 is TGTGCCAGCAGCTTAGTCCTCGGCAGGCTGGAGACCCAGTACTTC.

This clonotype was observed at least ten times. The chain joins TRBV9 to TRBJ2-1, with no clear D. This CDR3 contains 14 residues. Between the trimmed V and J ends, which lost 3 bases and 4 bases, there was a span of 11 bases. Germline V gene data show CDR1 as SGDLS and CDR2 as YYNGEE. The CDR3, as DNA: TGTGCCAGCAGCGCCCTTGAAGAGTACAATGAGCAGTTCTTC. Amino acids: CASSALEEYNEQFF. Together with reference TRBV9 and TRBJ2-1, the CDR3 gives the full variable domain: DSGVTQTPKHLITATGQRVTLRCSPRSGDLSVYWYQQSLDQGLQFLIQYYNGEERAKGNILERFSAQQFPDLHSELNLSSLELGDSALYFCASSALEEYNEQFFGPGTRLTVL.

The rearrangement links TRBV10-3 to TRBJ1-2, with no clear D. The length of the CDR3 is 15 residues. CDR1 is ENHRY, CDR2 SYGVKD, per germline. Trimming took off 3 bases at V and 4 bases at J, with 15 bases between the two ends. CDR3 amino acids: CAISDPGLPTYGYTF. CDR3 coding DNA: TGTGCCATCAGTGATCCAGGCCTGCCCACCTATGGCTACACCTTC.

This clonotype has just a few counts. The chain recombines TRBV4-1 with TRBJ2-7, with D possibly matching TRBD1 (5 bases). V was cut by 1 base and J by 2 bases, with 9 bases left in between. Germline CDR1 MGHRA, CDR2 YSYEKL. The CDR3 totals 14 residues. The CDR3 loop is CASSQGVRAYEQYV. The CDR3 region has the DNA TGCGCCAGCAGCCAAGGCGTCAGGGCCTACGAGCAGTACGTC.

At least ten counts were recorded for this clonotype. The rearrangement links TRBV29-1 to TRBJ2-3; 10 bases agree with TRBD2. The CDR3 loop spans 13 amino acids. V trimming: 2 bases; J trimming: 6 bases; junction bases outside the gene matches: 2. CDR1 is SQVTM, CDR2 ANQGSEA, per germline. The CDR3 sequence is CSVENSGRDTQYF. The CDR3 region has the DNA TGCAGCGTTGAAAATAGCGGGAGGGATACGCAGTATTTT.

This clonotype has ten or more counts. This chain joins TRBV7-4 and TRBJ1-5; 9 nucleotides match TRBD1. The CDR3 totals 17 residues. The germline V gene encodes CDR1 SGHVT and CDR2 SQSDAQ. The V segment lost 5 bases and the J segment 0 bases; nucleotides outside the gene matches: 8. CDR3 nucleotides: TGTGCCAGCAGCCCGGGACAGGGAGAAAATAGCAATCAGCCCCAGCATTTT. Protein sequence: CASSPGQGENSNQPQHF.

This clonotype was detected many times. This chain connects TRBV25-1 to TRBJ2-5; 10 bases are a match to TRBD1. The CDR3 sequence is 16 residues long. Germline assignment: CDR1 MGHDK and CDR2 SYGVNS. Trimming took 3 bases from V and 5 from J; bases not matched to a gene: 9. CDR3 loop: CASSDLTGTGVETQYF. CDR3 coding DNA: TGTGCCAGCAGTGATCTAACCGGGACAGGGGTCGAGACCCAGTACTTC.

This clonotype was counted ten times or more. The rearrangement uses TRBV5-4 and TRBJ2-7; D is possibly TRBD2 (6 bases). The V gene lost 0 bases and the J gene lost 7 bases, with 14 bases spanning the gap. Germline CDR1 and CDR2: SGHNT and YYREEE (reference sequence). The length of the CDR3 is 14 residues. For the CDR3, the DNA is TGTGCCAGCAGCTTGGGGGTCTCCGCGGGGGAGCAGTACTTC. The encoded protein is CASSLGVSAGEQYF.

This clonotype was picked up a small number of times. The V call is TRBV7-3, the J call TRBJ1-6, with 8 positions matching TRBD1. The CDR3 sequence is 16 residues long. V dropped 2 bases and J dropped 3; count of bases not matched to a gene: 3. Germline V gene lookup returns CDR1 SGHTA and CDR2 FQGTGA. For the CDR3, the DNA is TGTGCCAGCAGCTTAGCAGGGGGCCACTATAATTCACCCCTCCACTTT. Translation gives CASSLAGGHYNSPLHF.

In this sample, this clonotype turned up many times. This chain connects TRBV7-9 to TRBJ2-7, with TRBD1 matching 8 bases. With 4 bases clipped from V and 1 base from J, the junction kept 9 bases outside the gene matches. This CDR3 has 16 residues. The germline V gene has CDR1 SEHNR and CDR2 FQNEAQ (reference sequence). This CDR3 is CASSSAPGQDSYEQYF. DNA of the CDR3: TGTGCCAGCAGCTCAGCCCCGGGACAGGATTCCTACGAGCAGTACTTC.

The CDR3 region has the DNA TGCGCCAGCAGCTTGGTGGGACAGGGGACCTCCTACGAGCAGTACTTC. Translating it yields CASSLVGQGTSYEQYF. The chain joins TRBV5-1 to TRBJ2-7; 10 bases align to TRBD1. The CDR3 contains 16 residues. Germline V lookup: CDR1 SGHRS, CDR2 YFSETQ. The J segment lost 0 bases and the V segment lost 0 bases, leaving 3 bases of the junction unmatched. The full variable domain, rest sourced from reference TRBV5-1 and TRBJ2-7, is KAGVTQTPRYLIKTRGQQVTLSCSPISGHRSVSWYQQTPGQGLQFLFEYFSETQRNKGNFPGRFSGRQFSNSRSEMNVSTLELGDSALYLCASSLVGQGTSYEQYFGPGTRLTVT.

This clonotype appeared many times. The genes are TRBV7-3 and TRBJ1-1, with D hard to call. CDR3 size: 14 residues. Germline V gene data show CDR1 as SGHTA and CDR2 as FQGTGA. Trimming cost V 5 bases and J 4 bases, with 14 bases left between them. In nucleotides, the CDR3 is TGTGCCAGCAGCCCCGAGGGAGGGCGCACTGAAGCTTTCTTT. It is translated as CASSPEGGRTEAFF.

The chain carries TRBV7-2 and TRBJ2-1; 11 nucleotides agree with TRBD2. The V gene end was trimmed by 1 base and the J gene end by 3 bases; junction bases not matched to a gene: 5. This CDR3 region has 17 residues. Germline loops: CDR1 SGHTA, CDR2 FQGNSA. The CDR3 coding sequence is TGTGCCAGCAGCTTAGTTCCTAGCGGGGGGTACTACAATGAGCAGTTCTTC. Translated: CASSLVPSGGYYNEQFF. Full variable domain (remainder filled in from reference TRBV7-2 and TRBJ2-1): GAGVSQSPSNKVTEKGKDVELRCDPISGHTALYWYRQSLGQGLEFLIYFQGNSAPDKSGLPSDRFSAERTGGSVSTLTIQRTQQEDSAVYLCASSLVPSGGYYNEQFFGPGTRLTVL.

The sample holds many counts of this clonotype. DNA of the CDR3: TGCAGCGTTGGGGTCCCCCCAAACATTCAGTACTTC. Encoded protein: CSVGVPPNIQYF. The chain carries TRBV29-1 and TRBJ2-4; unclear D gene. CDR1 SQVTM and CDR2 ANQGSEA come from the germline V gene. The CDR3 has 12 residues. Between the trimmed V and J ends, which lost 4 bases and 6 bases, there was a span of 10 bases.

This chain connects TRBV6-6 to TRBJ2-7; 8 positions agree with TRBD2. Germline CDR1 MNHNY, CDR2 SVGAGI (reference sequence). V dropped 7 bases and J dropped 2; count of bases not matched to a gene: 13. CDR3 length equals 16 residues. This CDR3 is CASKYTDGGEAYEQYV. The CDR3 DNA reads TGTGCCAGCAAATACACGGACGGGGGGGAGGCCTACGAGCAGTACGTC.

This clonotype was found a few times. This chain joins TRBV29-1 and TRBJ1-4; 9 positions match TRBD1. CDR3 length: 14 residues. Losses at the gene ends were 6 bases for V and 8 bases for J; bases not matched to a gene: 10. Germline CDR1 is SQVTM and CDR2 is ANQGSEA. DNA for the CDR3: TGCAGCGTGGACGGGGACAGGGCTGAAGAAAAACTGTTTTTT. This translates into CSVDGDRAEEKLFF.

The chain has TRBV15 and TRBJ2-6; possibly TRBD1 or TRBD2 for D (5 bases each). V was cut by 0 bases and J by 4 bases, with 7 bases left in between. The germline V gene encodes CDR1 LNHNV and CDR2 YYDKDF (reference sequence). The CDR3 extends over 15 amino acids. The CDR3 nucleotides read TGTGCCACCAGCAGAGACGGGACCGGGGCCAACGTCCTGACTTTC. This gives the protein CATSRDGTGANVLTF.

Ten or more counts support this clonotype. The chain combines TRBV4-1 with TRBJ1-2; 8 bases match TRBD1. Germline CDR1 MGHRA, CDR2 YSYEKL. The CDR3 is 14 residues long. V was pared by 2 bases and J by 1 base, with 0 bases of the junction left unmatched. The CDR3 nucleotides read TGCGCCAGCAGCCAAACAGGGGGTAACTATGGCTACACCTTC. Residues: CASSQTGGNYGYTF.